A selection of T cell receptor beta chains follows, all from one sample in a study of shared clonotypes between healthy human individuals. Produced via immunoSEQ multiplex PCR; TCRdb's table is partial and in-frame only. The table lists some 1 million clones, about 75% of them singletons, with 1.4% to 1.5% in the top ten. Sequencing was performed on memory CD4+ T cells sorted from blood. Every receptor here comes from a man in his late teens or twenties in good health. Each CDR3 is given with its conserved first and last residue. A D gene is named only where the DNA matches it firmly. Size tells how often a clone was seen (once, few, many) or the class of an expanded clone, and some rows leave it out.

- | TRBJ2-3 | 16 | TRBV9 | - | CASSPPRGASTDTQYF | TGTGCCAGCAGCCCCCCGCGAGGGGCGAGCACAGATACGCAGTATTTT
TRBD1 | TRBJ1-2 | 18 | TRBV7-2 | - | CASSLGGQGGRDRGGYTF | TGTGCCAGCAGCTTAGGGGGACAGGGAGGGCGTGATCGGGGTGGCTACACCTTC
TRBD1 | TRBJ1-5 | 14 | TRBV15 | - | CATSVQGDQEPQHF | TGTGCCACCAGCGTACAGGGGGACCAGGAGCCCCAGCATTTT
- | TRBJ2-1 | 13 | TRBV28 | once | CASSLIGVNEQFF | TGTGCCAGCAGTTTGATAGGGGTAAATGAGCAGTTCTTC
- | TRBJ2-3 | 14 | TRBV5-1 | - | CASNEQGYTDTQYF | TGCGCCAGCAACGAGCAGGGGTACACAGATACGCAGTATTTT
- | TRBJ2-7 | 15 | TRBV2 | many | CASSDGGHLRYEQYF | TGTGCCAGCAGTGACGGGGGCCACCTCCGCTACGAGCAGTACTTC
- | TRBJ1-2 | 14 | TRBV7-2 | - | CASSSGGILYGYTF | TGTGCCAGCAGCAGCGGCGGAATTTTATATGGCTACACCTTC
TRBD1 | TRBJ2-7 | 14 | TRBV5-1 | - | CASSPDRVGYEQYF | TGCGCCAGCAGCCCGGACAGGGTGGGGTACGAGCAGTACTTC
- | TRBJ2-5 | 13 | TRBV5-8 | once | CASSIDGGETQYF | TGTGCCAGCAGCATCGACGGGGGAGAGACCCAGTACTTC
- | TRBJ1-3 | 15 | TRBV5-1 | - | CASSLGGASGNTIYF | TGCGCCAGCAGCTTGGGGGGAGCGTCTGGAAACACCATATATTTT
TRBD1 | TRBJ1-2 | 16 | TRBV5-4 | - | CASSFGTASFNYGYTF | TGTGCCAGCAGCTTTGGGACAGCTTCCTTTAACTATGGCTACACCTTC
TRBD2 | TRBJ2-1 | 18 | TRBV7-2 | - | CASSPDLSGRPIGNEQFF | TGTGCCAGCAGCCCGGACCTGAGCGGGAGGCCAATAGGCAATGAGCAGTTCTTC
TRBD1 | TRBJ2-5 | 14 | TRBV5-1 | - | CASSPGQIQETQYF | TGCGCCAGCAGCCCGGGACAGATCCAAGAGACCCAGTACTTC
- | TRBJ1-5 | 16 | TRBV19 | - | CASSIAGAYSNQPQHF | TGTGCCAGTAGTATAGCAGGGGCCTATAGCAATCAGCCCCAGCATTTT
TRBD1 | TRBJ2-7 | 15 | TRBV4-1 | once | CASSPRTGEGYEQYF | TGCGCCAGCAGCCCCAGGACAGGGGAAGGCTACGAGCAGTACTTC
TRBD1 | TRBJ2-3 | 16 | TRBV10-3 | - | CAIQNPGGAGPDTQYF | TGTGCCATCCAAAATCCAGGGGGCGCCGGCCCAGATACGCAGTATTTT
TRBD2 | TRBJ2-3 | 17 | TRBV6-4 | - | CASSDVRLAGRSGTQYF | TGTGCCAGCAGTGACGTTAGGCTAGCGGGGAGGTCGGGTACGCAGTATTTT
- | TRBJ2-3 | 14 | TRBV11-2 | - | CASSPLGGTDTQYF | TGTGCCAGCAGCCCTTTGGGCGGCACAGATACGCAGTATTTT
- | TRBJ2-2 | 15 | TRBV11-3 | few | CASSLQTGNTGELFF | TGTGCCAGCAGCTTACAGACAGGGAACACCGGGGAGCTGTTTTTT
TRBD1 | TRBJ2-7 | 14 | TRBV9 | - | CASSAETGAGEQYF | TGTGCCAGCAGCGCAGAGACAGGGGCGGGCGAGCAGTACTTC
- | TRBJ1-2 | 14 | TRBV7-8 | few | CASTGATLTHGYTF | TGTGCCAGCACCGGTGCTACACTTACGCATGGCTACACCTTC
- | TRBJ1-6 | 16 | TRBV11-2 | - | CASSTRTRSEGSPLHF | TGTGCCAGCAGCACCCGAACGCGGTCTGAAGGGTCACCCCTCCACTTT
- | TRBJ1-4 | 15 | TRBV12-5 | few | CASGLDGTLGEKLFF | TGTGCTAGTGGTTTGGACGGGACTCTGGGGGAAAAACTGTTTTTT
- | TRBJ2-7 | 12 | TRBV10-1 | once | CASSPDLYEQYF | TGCGCCAGCAGCCCTGACCTCTACGAGCAGTACTTC
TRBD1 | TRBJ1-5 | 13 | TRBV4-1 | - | CASSLDRDKPQHF | TGCGCCAGCAGCCTAGACAGGGATAAGCCCCAGCATTTT